The clone carrying this T cell receptor beta chain was counted at least ten times. Its antigen is unknown. The data were obtained in a study of T cells in Graves' hyperthyroidism and ophthalmopathy. Study outcomes and limitations: Most thyroid-expanded clonotypes above 0.001 were also found in blood. Ophthalmopathy was separated from stable hyperthyroidism by a 13 V-J model.

Germline CDR1 reads DFQATT; CDR2 reads SNEGSKA (reference sequence). Trimming shortened V by 5 bases and J by 0 bases, and 16 bases separated the two germline ends. The CDR3 has 15 residues. Amplified regions were TCR beta CDR3 sequences from RNA transcripts. When the TCR CDR3 underwent first-round RT-PCR, the HTBI primer set was used. MiXCR, applied by TCRdb to the multiplex PCR reads, yields one record per CDR3 protein. Altogether about 590,000 distinct CDR3 sequences are present, about 14% being singletons, with the ten largest covering more than 6%. Uncontrolled infection, other autoimmune disease, pregnancy or lactation excluded patients.

The chain combines TRBV20-1 with TRBJ2-5; D gene uncertain. The clonotype was recovered from a woman aged 18-29 years with Graves' ophthalmopathy. Sequenced: blood. In DNA, the CDR3 is TGCAGTGCTCAATCAACCATAGAGTACCAAGAGACCCAGTACTTC. This gives the protein CSAQSTIEYQETQYF.